The rows below give T cell receptor beta chains drawn from one sample of a study of control samples from healthy donors and cancer patients. Produced via immunoSEQ multiplex PCR; TCRdb's table is partial and in-frame only. The data contain 150,000 or so clones, roughly 95% of them singletons. Sequenced sample: blood. Receptors originate from a woman aged 60 to 75 in good health. The CDR3 runs from the conserved cysteine through the conserved F or W. The D gene is left open where the match is weak. A clone size is listed for some rows: how often the clone was seen (once, few, many), or a class if it is expanded.

d_call cdr3_length j_call v_call clone_size cdr3_nt cdr3_aa
- 13 TRBJ1-5 TRBV20-1 - TGCAGTGCTAGTTTCGAGATCAATCAGCCCCAGCATTTT CSASFEINQPQHF
- 15 TRBJ1-3 TRBV5-1 - TGCGCCAGCAGCTTGTTTACGGCGGAGGGAAACACCATATATTTT CASSLFTAEGNTIYF
TRBD1 14 TRBJ2-5 TRBV6-6 - TGTGCCAGCAGCTCACAGGGGGCAGTAGAGACCCAGTACTTC CASSSQGAVETQYF
TRBD1 16 TRBJ1-2 TRBV15 - TGTGCCACCAGCAGAGATCGGCAGGGGGCCTTAGGTGGCTACACCTTC CATSRDRQGALGGYTF
- 16 TRBJ2-5 TRBV5-8 - TGTGCCAGCAGCTTGGGCAGAATCCGGGGTACGGAGACCCAGTACTTC CASSLGRIRGTETQYF
- 13 TRBJ1-2 TRBV12-3/TRBV12-4 - TGTGCCAGCAGCGGGGACTGGGGCTATGGCTACACCTTC CASSGDWGYGYTF
TRBD1 15 TRBJ2-7 TRBV13 - TGTGCCAGCAGCTTTAGACAGGGGGCCATCTACGAGCAGTACTTC CASSFRQGAIYEQYF
TRBD2 15 TRBJ2-1 TRBV7-2 - TGTGCCAGCAGCCCTAGCGGGGGCACCTACAATGAGCAGTTCTTC CASSPSGGTYNEQFF
TRBD1 15 TRBJ2-7 TRBV19 - TGTGCCAGTAGTTTGGGACAGGGAAGCTCCTACGAGCAGTACTTC CASSLGQGSSYEQYF
TRBD1 15 TRBJ1-5 TRBV7-2 - TGTGCCAGCAGTCAATTGGGACAGGGGGGACAGCCCCAGCATTTT CASSQLGQGGQPQHF
- 13 TRBJ1-1 TRBV10-3 - TGTGCCATCAGTGAAGCGGGTGCCACTGAAGCTTTCTTT CAISEAGATEAFF
- 13 TRBJ1-1 TRBV6-1 - TGTGCCAGCAGTAGTAGGGGAAACACTGAAGCTTTCTTT CASSSRGNTEAFF
- 15 TRBJ1-6 TRBV5-1 few TGCGCCAGCAGCTTGTTGGGAATCAATAATTCACCCCTCCACTTT CASSLLGINNSPLHF
- 17 TRBJ1-2 TRBV4-3 once TGCGCCAGCAGCCAAGACGCCGTTGGGGGGCCTAACTATGGCTACACCTTC CASSQDAVGGPNYGYTF
- 13 TRBJ1-2 TRBV19 - TGTGCCAGTATCTCGACACTTAACTATGGCTACACCTTC CASISTLNYGYTF
TRBD2 16 TRBJ2-3 TRBV5-1 - TGCGCCACCTCTCGACGACTAGCGGGGGAGGGAGATACGCAGTATTTT CATSRRLAGEGDTQYF
- 15 TRBJ2-7 TRBV7-7 - TGTGCCAGCAGCTTAGGTGGGACGGCCTCCTACGAGCAGTACTTC CASSLGGTASYEQYF
- 14 TRBJ1-2 TRBV9 - TGTGCCAGCAGCGTAGCTACAGCTAACTATGGCTACACCTTC CASSVATANYGYTF
TRBD2 15 TRBJ2-7 TRBV28 - TGTGCCACAAGACGGTCGGGGGGTTCTTCCTACGAGCAGTACTTC CATRRSGGSSYEQYF
- 13 TRBJ2-2 TRBV6-5 - TGTGCCAGCAGACCTGACCTCACCGGGGAGCTGTTTTTT CASRPDLTGELFF
TRBD2 18 TRBJ2-2 TRBV7-3 - TGTGCCAGCAGCTTAAGGCCGACTAGCGGGGGGAACACCGGGGAGCTGTTTTTT CASSLRPTSGGNTGELFF
- 14 TRBJ2-2 TRBV24-1 - TGTGCCACCGGGGGCAGCCTGAACACCGGGGAGCTGTTTTTT CATGGSLNTGELFF
TRBD1 14 TRBJ1-2 TRBV7-2 - TGTGCCAGCAGCTTCTCGGGACAGGGGCCTGGCTACACCTTC CASSFSGQGPGYTF
- 16 TRBJ1-2 TRBV19 - TGTGCCAGTAGTGCCGGTGCACTTACCACTAACTATGGCTACACCTTC CASSAGALTTNYGYTF
- 16 TRBJ2-1 TRBV5-1 once TGCGCCAGCAGCTCCCCAGGGGGGGGGCCCTACAATGAGCAGTTCTTC CASSSPGGGPYNEQFF
- 12 TRBJ2-5 TRBV7-8 once TGTGCCAGCAGCTTTAACAGGGAGACCCAGTACTTC CASSFNRETQYF
- 15 TRBJ1-5 TRBV7-2 - TGTGCCAGCAGCTTATTATTGGGGGGGGATCAGCCCCAGCATTTT CASSLLLGGDQPQHF
- 11 TRBJ2-1 TRBV2 - TGTGCCAGCACCACCGACAATGAGCAGTTCTTC CASTTDNEQFF
- 13 TRBJ1-1 TRBV7-2 - TGTGCCAGCAGCTCGAGGGGGGGAAACGGAGCTTTCTTT CASSSRGGNGAFF
- 17 TRBJ2-4 TRBV7-2 - TGTGCCAGCAGCCCAAACCAACCAGGGGAGGGGCGTAACATTCAGTACTTC CASSPNQPGEGRNIQYF
- 14 TRBJ2-7 TRBV29-1 - TGCCGCGTGTGGGGGACTGGGCATTCCTACGTGCAGTACTTC CRVWGTGHSYVQYF
TRBD1 16 TRBJ1-5 TRBV2 - TGTGCCAGAAGACAGGGTGATACGGAAAGCAATCAGCCCCAGCATTTT CARRQGDTESNQPQHF
- 13 TRBJ1-1 TRBV10-2 - TGCGCCAGCAGTGATTGGAGTCAGGAGGAAGCTTTCTTT CASSDWSQEEAFF
TRBD2 18 TRBJ2-1 TRBV5-5 - TGTGCCAGCAGCTTCCTGGTTCTGGCGGGGGGGTCCTACAATGAGCAGTTCTTC CASSFLVLAGGSYNEQFF
- 13 TRBJ1-2 TRBV4-3 - TGCGCCAGCAGCCAAGAAAAGGGGTATGGCTACACCTTC CASSQEKGYGYTF
- 13 TRBJ2-6 TRBV2 - TGTGCCAGCAGTGTCTCTGGGGCCAACGTCCTGACTTTC CASSVSGANVLTF
TRBD1 13 TRBJ2-3 TRBV28 - TGTGCCAGCAACCGACAGGGTGGGGATACGCAGTATTTT CASNRQGGDTQYF
- 13 TRBJ2-3 TRBV10-3 - TGTGCCATCAGTGGACCGGGAACAGATACGCAGTATTTT CAISGPGTDTQYF
TRBD1 17 TRBJ2-7 TRBV2 - TGTGCCAGCAGTGAAGTGGAGGGAGACAGGGGTTTCGACGAGCAGTACTTC CASSEVEGDRGFDEQYF
- 15 TRBJ1-2 TRBV6-2/TRBV6-3 once TGTGCCAGCAATTACCCACCAGGGCTTAACTATGGCTACACCTTC CASNYPPGLNYGYTF
TRBD1 15 TRBJ1-5 TRBV5-4 - TGTGCCAGCAGCTTGGGACAGGGGGGCAATCAGCCCCAGCATTTT CASSLGQGGNQPQHF
- 15 TRBJ2-2 TRBV19 - TGTGCCAGTAGTATTACCGGGGGCAACACCGGGGAGCTGTTTTTT CASSITGGNTGELFF
- 12 TRBJ1-2 TRBV4-3 - TGCGCCAGCAGCCAGGACTATTATGGCTACACCTTC CASSQDYYGYTF
- 16 TRBJ1-6 TRBV20-1 - TGCAGTGCTAGTCTTGCGGGGACCGGTTATAATTCACCCCTCCACTTT CSASLAGTGYNSPLHF
- 14 TRBJ2-7 TRBV4-3 - TGCGCCAGCAGCCAGAACCGACAGGACTACGAGCAGTACTTC CASSQNRQDYEQYF
TRBD1 15 TRBJ1-1 TRBV19 - TGTGCCAGTAGTATGGGACAGGGGATGAACACTGAAGCTTTCTTT CASSMGQGMNTEAFF
- 15 TRBJ1-4 TRBV13 - TGTGCCAGCAGCTCGCAAACAGGGCCTAATGAAAAACTGTTTTTT CASSSQTGPNEKLFF
- 16 TRBJ1-4 TRBV6-2/TRBV6-3 - TGTGCCAGCAGTTACTCCCGAACTGCTTCGGAGGAAAAACTGTTTTTT CASSYSRTASEEKLFF
TRBD1 16 TRBJ1-1 TRBV6-6 - TGTGCCAGCAGTCCTCCGACAGGGGCCCTGAACACTGAAGCTTTCTTT CASSPPTGALNTEAFF
- 14 TRBJ1-2 TRBV11-2 - TGTGCCAGCAGCGGACAGCTCGCGAACTATGGCTACACCTTC CASSGQLANYGYTF
- 13 TRBJ1-2 TRBV11-2 - TGTGCCAGCAGAACGGGGGCCTTTGGGGGCTACACCTTC CASRTGAFGGYTF
TRBD1 14 TRBJ1-1 TRBV10-1 - TGCGCCAGTTCGACAGGGGGCCGGAACACTGAAGCTTTCTTT CASSTGGRNTEAFF
- 15 TRBJ2-1 TRBV7-2 - TGTGCCAGCAGCCTTTTGGCCGGCCCCTACAATGAGCAGTTCTTC CASSLLAGPYNEQFF